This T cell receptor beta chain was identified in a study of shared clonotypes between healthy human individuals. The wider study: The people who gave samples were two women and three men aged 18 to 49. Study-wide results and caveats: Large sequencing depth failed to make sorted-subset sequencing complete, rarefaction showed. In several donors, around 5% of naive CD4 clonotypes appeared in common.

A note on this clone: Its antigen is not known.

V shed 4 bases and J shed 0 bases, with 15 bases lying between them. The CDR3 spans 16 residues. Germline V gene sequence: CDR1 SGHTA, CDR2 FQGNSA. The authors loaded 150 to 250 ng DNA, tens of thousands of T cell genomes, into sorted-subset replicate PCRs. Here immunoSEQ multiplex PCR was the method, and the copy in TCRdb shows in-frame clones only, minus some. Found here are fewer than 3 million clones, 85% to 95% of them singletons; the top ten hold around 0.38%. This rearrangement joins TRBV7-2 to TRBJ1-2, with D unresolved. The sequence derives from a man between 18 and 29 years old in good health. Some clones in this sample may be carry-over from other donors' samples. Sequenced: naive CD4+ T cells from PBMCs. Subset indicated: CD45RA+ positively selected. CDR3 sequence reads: CASSSNRAQANYGYTF. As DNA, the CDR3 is TGTGCCAGCAGCTCAAATAGGGCCCAAGCTAACTATGGCTACACCTTC.